Below are 7 T cell receptor beta chains sequenced from a single sample in a study of PD-1 blockade in classical Hodgkin lymphoma. After autologous stem cell transplantation all patients relapsed, and prior brentuximab vedotin exposure differed between cohorts. Here immunoSEQ multiplex PCR was the method, and the copy in TCRdb shows in-frame clones only, minus some. The table has 80,000 to 100,000 clones, approximately 80% seen once; the top ten hold under 20%. Source: peripheral blood mononuclear cells (PBMCs), taken before the second cycle of nivolumab. Every receptor here comes from a human donor with classical Hodgkin lymphoma.

This clone was counted between two and nine times. The chain is built from TRBV7-2 and TRBJ2-6; D gene ambiguous. Looked up from germline, CDR1 is SGHTA and CDR2 is FQGNSA. The ends were cut back, 1 base at V and 4 bases at J, with 5 bases in the middle. CDR3 length equals 14 residues. CDR3 sequence (DNA): TGTGCCAGCAGCTTAGTCGGAGGGGCCAACGTCCTGACTTTC. Amino acids: CASSLVGGANVLTF.

This chain connects TRBV4-3 to TRBJ2-7; D is uncertain. The CDR3 has 13 amino acids. V lost 0 bases and J 3 bases, leaving 6 bases between the germline ends. Germline V gives CDR1 LGHNA, CDR2 YSLEER. CDR3 nucleotide sequence: TGCGCCAGCAGCCAAGAGGTGCACTACGAGCAGTACTTC. Translating it yields CASSQEVHYEQYF.

The chain links TRBV7-3 to TRBJ2-7, with 7 bases that match TRBD1. J gave up 2 bases and V 3 bases, and 7 bases lay outside the gene matches. The CDR3 covers 15 residues. The germline CDR1 and CDR2 sequences are SGHTA and FQGTGA. CDR3 in amino acids: CASSLGQPGAYEQYF. CDR3 sequence (DNA): TGTGCCAGCAGCTTGGGACAGCCCGGGGCCTACGAGCAGTACTTC.

The chain joins TRBV7-9 to TRBJ1-1; D gene uncertain. Trimming shortened V by 8 bases and J by 1 base, and 14 bases separated the two germline ends. Germline CDR1 is SEHNR and CDR2 is FQNEAQ (reference sequence). The CDR3 contains 14 residues. This CDR3 is CASGPWAENTEAFF. The CDR3 DNA is TGTGCCAGCGGACCTTGGGCGGAGAACACTGAAGCTTTCTTT.

This clone was found a few times. The chain joins TRBV19 to TRBJ1-1, with D perhaps TRBD1 (5 bases). Germline CDR1 LNHDA, CDR2 SQIVND (reference sequence). The CDR3 sequence is 16 residues long. Trimming removed 6 bases from V and 5 bases from J, with 22 bases in between. CDR3 sequence: CASSRRTGLLGTEAFF. The CDR3 DNA reads as TGTGCCAGTAGCCGAAGAACAGGCCTCCTGGGGACTGAAGCTTTCTTT.

The rearrangement uses TRBV14 and TRBJ2-7; unclear D gene. Trimming pared 0 bases from V and 6 bases from J, leaving 6 bases between. The CDR3 runs 12 residues. CDR1 is SGHDN, CDR2 FVKESK, per germline. CDR3 residues: CASSQDFGEQYF. CDR3 nucleotide sequence: TGTGCCAGCAGCCAAGATTTCGGCGAGCAGTACTTC.

J is TRBJ2-3 and V is TRBV19; D possibly corresponds to TRBD2 (7 bases). CDR1 and CDR2 from the germline V gene are LNHDA and SQIVND (reference sequence). CDR3 length equals 16 residues. Between the trimmed V and J ends, which lost 0 bases and 5 bases, there was a span of 15 bases. The CDR3 bases are TGTGCCAGTAGTATAGATCTCGCGGGGGCGGGAGATACGCAGTATTTT. Its translation: CASSIDLAGAGDTQYF.